This entry lists 17 T cell receptor beta chains sequenced from one sample in a study of blood T cell repertoires in COVID-19. TCRdb's copy holds only in-frame clones and misses some; the assay was immunoSEQ multiplex PCR. The sample holds about 270,000 clones, 86% seen once. The sample consisted of peripheral blood. These receptors all come from an older woman who had recovered from COVID-19.

The chain has TRBV7-9 and TRBJ1-1; tentative D call: TRBD1 (5 bases). The ends were cut back, 4 bases at V and 3 bases at J, with 12 bases in the middle. CDR1 is SEHNR and CDR2 is FQNEAQ in the germline V gene (reference sequence). The CDR3 has 14 amino acids. CDR3 coding DNA: TGTGCCAGCAGCTGGGGACTAAGGGACACTGAAGCTTTCTTT. Amino acids: CASSWGLRDTEAFF.

The chain recombines TRBV6-5 with TRBJ1-1, with D possibly being TRBD1 (5 bases). Trimming pared 6 bases from V and 6 bases from J, leaving 20 bases between. Germline CDR1 and CDR2: MNHEY and SVGAGI. The CDR3 contains 15 residues. As DNA, the CDR3 is TGTGCCAGCAGGTTTAAGTACGGGGGGTTCTCTGAAGCTTTCTTT. It codes for CASRFKYGGFSEAFF.

The rearrangement joins TRBV10-3 to TRBJ2-3; possible D gene TRBD1, 5 bases. In germline, CDR1 is ENHRY, CDR2 SYGVKD. This CDR3 spans 14 amino acids. Trimming took off 7 bases at V and 3 bases at J, with 14 bases between the two ends. The CDR3 sequence is CAINSAGATDTQYF. Written as DNA, the CDR3 is TGTGCCATCAACTCAGCTGGGGCAACAGATACGCAGTATTTT.

The rearrangement joins TRBV3-1 (or the pseudogene TRBV3-2) to TRBJ1-2, with 8 positions matching TRBD1. The CDR3 has 15 amino acids. CDR1 and CDR2 from the germline V gene are LGHDT and YNNKEL (reference sequence). J was trimmed by 7 bases and V by 1 base; bases with no gene match: 8. DNA for the CDR3: TGTGCCAGCAGCCAAGTGAACAGGGGGGGGATTGGCTACACCTTC. As protein: CASSQVNRGGIGYTF.

CDR3 in amino acids: CASIRRGLYEQFF. CDR3 bases: TGTGCCAGCATTCGGCGGGGTCTTTATGAGCAGTTCTTC. The chain uses TRBV6-5 and TRBJ2-1, with D tentatively TRBD2 (6 bases). Germline values: CDR1 MNHEY, CDR2 SVGAGI. The CDR3 has 13 residues. The V end was cut by 7 bases, the J end by 8 bases, with 15 bases between.

The chain uses TRBV9 and TRBJ2-5, with D possibly TRBD2 on 5 matching bases. This CDR3 has 14 amino acids. Germline CDR1 reads SGDLS; CDR2 reads YYNGEE. The V end was cut by 2 bases, the J end by 4 bases, with 12 bases between. CDR3 DNA: TGTGCCAGCAGCGTTGACTCGGCGGGAGAGACCCAGTACTTC. Translating it yields CASSVDSAGETQYF.

The chain joins TRBV4-1 to TRBJ1-5, with TRBD1 matching 7 bases. V lost 6 bases and J lost 0; bases outside the gene matches: 20. The CDR3 extends over 20 amino acids. The germline V gene encodes CDR1 MGHRA and CDR2 YSYEKL. The CDR3 loop is CASSPHIFGQVKLSNQPQHF. CDR3 DNA: TGCGCCAGCAGTCCCCATATTTTCGGACAGGTGAAACTTAGCAATCAGCCCCAGCATTTT.

The genes are TRBV6-6 and TRBJ2-2; the D is unclear. There are 12 residues in the CDR3. Looked up from germline, CDR1 is MNHNY and CDR2 is SVGAGI (reference sequence). Between the trimmed V and J ends, which lost 6 bases and 4 bases, there was a span of 6 bases. The chain's CDR3 is CASRFLTGELFF. In DNA, the CDR3 is TGTGCCAGCAGATTCCTCACCGGGGAGCTGTTTTTT.

V gene TRBV10-2 combines with J gene TRBJ1-2; the D is unclear. The germline V gene has CDR1 WSHSY and CDR2 SAAADI. The CDR3 totals 13 residues. The V gene lost 2 bases and the J gene lost 6 bases, with 10 bases spanning the gap. The CDR3 is CASSEAGGDGYTF. The CDR3 DNA reads TGCGCCAGCAGTGAGGCTGGAGGAGATGGCTACACCTTC.

The chain uses TRBV18 and TRBJ2-3; 7 nucleotides align to TRBD2. The V gene's germline CDR1 is KGHSH and CDR2 LQKENI. V dropped 0 bases and J dropped 0; count of bases not matched to a gene: 3. CDR3 length: 16 amino acids. CDR3 bases: TGTGCCAGCTCACCACCGACTAGCACTAGCACAGATACGCAGTATTTT. Translated: CASSPPTSTSTDTQYF.

This clone was observed once. The CDR3 reads CASSPGKRAGGDTQYF. The CDR3 DNA follows: TGTGCCAGCAGCCCCGGGAAGCGGGCGGGGGGGGATACGCAGTATTTT. This rearrangement joins TRBV11-2 to TRBJ2-3; 9 nucleotides agree with TRBD2. Looked up from germline, CDR1 is SGHAT and CDR2 is FQNNGV. This CDR3 comprises 16 residues. J gave up 6 bases and V 5 bases, and 12 bases lay outside the gene matches.

The chain uses TRBV5-1 and TRBJ1-4; tentative D call: TRBD1 (5 bases). V dropped 3 bases and J dropped 2 bases, with 11 bases sitting between them. This CDR3 has 15 residues. Per the germline V gene, CDR1 is SGHRS and CDR2 is YFSETQ. CDR3 sequence: CASSWGPATNEKLFF. The CDR3 coding sequence is TGCGCCAGCAGCTGGGGCCCGGCTACTAATGAAAAACTGTTTTTT. Complete variable domain (other parts from reference TRBV5-1 and TRBJ1-4): KAGVTQTPRYLIKTRGQQVTLSCSPISGHRSVSWYQQTPGQGLQFLFEYFSETQRNKGNFPGRFSGRQFSNSRSEMNVSTLELGDSALYLCASSWGPATNEKLFFGSGTQLSVL.

The CDR3 DNA reads TGTGCCAGCACGCCGGGACAGGGGTACACAGATACGCAGTATTTT. This sequence encodes CASTPGQGYTDTQYF. The chain combines TRBV6-5 with TRBJ2-3, with 10 bases aligning to TRBD1. J was trimmed by 2 bases and V by 7 bases; bases with no gene match: 6. CDR1 and CDR2 from the germline V gene are MNHEY and SVGAGI. The CDR3 consists of 15 residues.

V usage is TRBV4-2 and J usage is TRBJ2-3; the D gene is possibly TRBD2 (6 bases). Trimming took 3 bases from V and 0 from J, leaving 13 bases between them. This CDR3 has 16 residues. CDR1 LGHNA and CDR2 YNFKEQ come from the germline V gene. The CDR3 bases are TGTGCCAGCAGCCATGCACAGCGGGCTAGCACAGATACGCAGTATTTT. This encodes CASSHAQRASTDTQYF.

J is TRBJ2-7 and V is TRBV7-9, with a possible D match to TRBD2 (6 bases). This CDR3 has 12 residues. Trimming pared 7 bases from V and 0 bases from J, leaving 7 bases between. The germline V gene encodes CDR1 SEHNR and CDR2 FQNEAQ (reference sequence). CDR3 sequence reads: CASNGGSYEQYF. The CDR3, as DNA: TGTGCCAGCAACGGGGGCTCCTACGAGCAGTACTTC.

This chain connects TRBV7-9 to TRBJ1-5; D gene unclear. This CDR3 contains 15 residues. Germline loops: CDR1 SEHNR, CDR2 FQNEAQ (reference sequence). V lost 5 bases to trimming and J lost 5 bases, with 16 bases between them. Written as DNA, the CDR3 is TGTGCCAGCAGCGAGGGTGGAGGGCTCGATCAGCCCCAGCATTTT. It yields the protein CASSEGGGLDQPQHF.

The chain carries TRBV5-8 and TRBJ1-2; weak D call: TRBD1 (6 bases). The CDR3 is 13 amino acids. Germline V lookup: CDR1 SGHTS, CDR2 YDEGEE. Trimming took off 3 bases at V and 7 bases at J, with 13 bases between the two ends. The CDR3 bases are TGTGCCAGCAGCTGGGGGCCCTCAGGTGGCTACACCTTC. Translation gives CASSWGPSGGYTF. Combining the CDR3 with reference TRBV5-8 and TRBJ1-2 gives the whole variable domain EAGVTQSPTHLIKTRGQQATLRCSPISGHTSVYWYQQALGLGLQFLLWYDEGEERNRGNFPPRFSGRQFPNYSSELNVNALELEDSALYLCASSWGPSGGYTFGSGTRLTVV.